A selection of T cell receptor beta chains follows, all from one sample in a study of blood T cell repertoires in COVID-19. TCRdb's copy holds only in-frame clones and misses some; the assay was immunoSEQ multiplex PCR. The table lists 200,000 to 300,000 clones, 88% of them singletons, with around 0.7% in the top ten. Sequencing was done on a sample of peripheral blood. These receptors were obtained from a human donor in a cohort sampled during active COVID-19. Each CDR3 is given with its conserved first and last residue. A D gene is named only where the DNA matches it firmly. Where a row states a size, it is once, few, many or the class of an expanded clone; other rows omit it.

size: .
V: TRBV2
J: TRBJ1-1
D: .
DNA: TGTGCCAGCACCATAGGGGGTAGGGTGGGCACTGAAGCTTTCTTT
CDR3: CASTIGGRVGTEAFF

size: .
V: TRBV12-3/TRBV12-4
J: TRBJ2-7
D: .
DNA: TGTGCCAGCGGAGGGACCCCCTTCGAGCAGTACTTC
CDR3: CASGGTPFEQYF

size: .
V: TRBV3-1/TRBV3-2
J: TRBJ2-7
D: TRBD2
DNA: TGTGCCAGCAGCCAAGAGGGGACTAGTTTAGACGAGCAGTACTTC
CDR3: CASSQEGTSLDEQYF

size: .
V: TRBV27
J: TRBJ2-3
D: TRBD2
DNA: TGTGCCAGCACATCCGGAGCGGGAGTAGATACGCAGTATTTT
CDR3: CASTSGAGVDTQYF

size: .
V: TRBV28
J: TRBJ1-1
D: .
DNA: TGTGCCAGCCAACCGGGCATGGGGGCGACTGAAGCTTTCTTT
CDR3: CASQPGMGATEAFF

size: .
V: TRBV7-2
J: TRBJ1-4
D: TRBD1
DNA: TGTGCCAGCAGCTTACAGGGGGCAGGAGAAAAACTGTTTTTT
CDR3: CASSLQGAGEKLFF

size: .
V: TRBV7-2
J: TRBJ2-7
D: TRBD2
DNA: TGTGCCAGCAGCTTATATAGCGGGAGGGAGCAGTACTTC
CDR3: CASSLYSGREQYF

size: .
V: TRBV7-8
J: TRBJ2-7
D: .
DNA: TGTGCCAGCAGCCCACGTGGGGGGTCCTCCTACGAGCAGTACTTC
CDR3: CASSPRGGSSYEQYF

size: .
V: TRBV11-2
J: TRBJ1-1
D: .
DNA: TGTGCCAGCAGCTTAGTCAGGGGTAGTACTGAAGCTTTCTTT
CDR3: CASSLVRGSTEAFF

size: once
V: TRBV6-2/TRBV6-3
J: TRBJ2-2
D: TRBD2
DNA: TGTGCCAGCAGTAGCGGGAGTCGTGTCACCGGGGAGCTGTTTTTT
CDR3: CASSSGSRVTGELFF

size: .
V: TRBV9
J: TRBJ2-7
D: .
DNA: TGTGCCAGCAGCGTAGGACAGACGGCCTACGAGCAGTACTTC
CDR3: CASSVGQTAYEQYF

size: .
V: TRBV7-8
J: TRBJ1-3
D: .
DNA: TGTGCCAGCAGCTCAACCCGGGACAACCCCTCTGGAAACACCATATATTTT
CDR3: CASSSTRDNPSGNTIYF

size: .
V: TRBV30
J: TRBJ1-2
D: .
DNA: TGTGCCTGGAGTGCGGGGATAACTAACTATGGCTACACCTTC
CDR3: CAWSAGITNYGYTF

size: few
V: TRBV27
J: TRBJ2-3
D: TRBD1
DNA: TGTGCCAGCAGTTACCGGGACAGTACGTCAGATACGCAGTATTTT
CDR3: CASSYRDSTSDTQYF

size: .
V: TRBV6-2/TRBV6-3
J: TRBJ1-2
D: .
DNA: TGTGCCAGCAGTTCCCAGACAGGTCCCAGATATGGCTACACCTTC
CDR3: CASSSQTGPRYGYTF

size: .
V: TRBV5-1
J: TRBJ1-4
D: TRBD1
DNA: TGCGCCAGCAGCTTGGAGGCGCAGGGGGCTTTGAGTGGAACTAATGAAAAACTGTTTTTT
CDR3: CASSLEAQGALSGTNEKLFF

size: once
V: TRBV10-2
J: TRBJ1-1
D: TRBD1
DNA: TGCGCCTCCCAGGACAGGGGGATGACTTTCTTT
CDR3: CASQDRGMTFF

size: .
V: TRBV27
J: TRBJ1-2
D: .
DNA: TGTGCCAGCAGTTTGGGGGGGAAAAACTATGGCTACACCTTC
CDR3: CASSLGGKNYGYTF

size: .
V: TRBV7-2
J: TRBJ1-1
D: .
DNA: TGTGCCAGCAGTTCACCTAGGGGGTCCGGGAACACTGAAGCTTTCTTT
CDR3: CASSSPRGSGNTEAFF

size: .
V: TRBV18
J: TRBJ2-1
D: TRBD1
DNA: TGTGCCAGCTCACCCGGGACAGGGGCCTACAATGAGCAGTTCTTC
CDR3: CASSPGTGAYNEQFF

size: .
V: TRBV4-2
J: TRBJ2-7
D: TRBD2
DNA: TGTGCCAGCAGTCCCCGGACTAGCGGGACGTCTTGGGAGCAGTACTTC
CDR3: CASSPRTSGTSWEQYF

size: few
V: TRBV7-9
J: TRBJ2-7
D: .
DNA: TGTGCCAGCAGCTCCACCCGCGGACAGTCCTACGAGCAGTACTTC
CDR3: CASSSTRGQSYEQYF

size: once
V: TRBV9
J: TRBJ1-3
D: .
DNA: TGTGCCAGCAGCTCCATCGGGGGGGGACTAGTAGACACCATATATTTT
CDR3: CASSSIGGGLVDTIYF

size: .
V: TRBV4-3
J: TRBJ2-7
D: .
DNA: TGCGCCAGCAGCCAAGAAAAGATAAGGGGTCAGACCTACGAGCAGTACTTC
CDR3: CASSQEKIRGQTYEQYF

size: .
V: TRBV6-2/TRBV6-3
J: TRBJ1-1
D: .
DNA: TGTGCCAGCAGTTTGGGGCAGACCGGCTCCTTT
CDR3: CASSLGQTGSF

size: .
V: TRBV27
J: TRBJ1-5
D: .
DNA: TGTGCCAGCAGTATGCGAGCGCCAGCCTCCCGATATAGCAATCAGCCCCAGCATTTT
CDR3: CASSMRAPASRYSNQPQHF